A single T cell receptor beta chain is shown here with its context. The sample holds one count of this clone. Its specific antigen is unknown. No base quality information exists; no much larger clone differs at one position. The data were taken from a study of cytomegalovirus exposure and HLA in healthy donors (dated by TCRdb to 2017 to 2019). In terms of the full investigation: An earlier analysis of 550 to 700 of the donors reported about 250 Gb of sequence data and roughly 110 million unique TCR beta sequences from some 180 million T cells. Roughly five DR-DQ haplotypes were handled as single units for association and clustering, since linkage in the cohort was strong. An earlier analysis of 587 of the donors applied high-throughput TCR beta sequencing to assess whether each TCR beta V gene segment acted as functional or pseudogenic. All discovery cohort repertoires had been generated on a single sequencing platform. Among the roughly 410 genotyped donors, 75% to 90% belonged to the genetic ancestry cluster associated with self-reported Caucasian donors. To predict cytomegalovirus infection status, the study combined high-throughput TCR immunosequencing, statistical association of individual TCRs with disease status, and machine learning. Among around 400 genotyped donors of the cohort, an average of about 240,000 unique TCR beta nucleotide sequences was sequenced per donor, of which roughly 17% were non-productive. An early release covering more than 500 HLA-typed donors comprised about 320 gigabases of sequencing data and around 86 million unique TCR sequences. In the later analysis, no new phenotypic data were used to find candidate immune exposures; instead, reliance was placed on TCR beta sequences and their occurrence across donors. The study was designed to test whether signatures of past pathogen exposure could be identified by cataloging public T cell receptors. Donor age, sex, ethnicity and CMV serostatus were compiled alongside the repertoire data. A later analysis re-analyzed previously published TCR beta repertoires from roughly 690 donors and added high-resolution HLA genotyping to study TCR occurrence patterns. HLA typing included class I and class II loci at four-digit resolution. The number of donors typed differed by locus, with 629-630 for A, B, C, DRB1 and DQB1, 522 for DQA1, over 600 for DPA1, and 450 to 480 for DPB1. Genome-wide SNP genotypes for about 55% of the roughly 670 donors were used in a later genetic analysis, which treated that subset as a discovery cohort. In addition to the first cohort of 666 subjects, a separate validation cohort of approximately 130 different subjects was used. The T cell repertoires of around 730 subjects were profiled by immunosequencing and related to cytomegalovirus serostatus.

From the cysteine up to the phenylalanine, the CDR3 has a length of 14 residues. Only the CDR3 portion is preserved as DNA: 42 bases, with reading frame beginning at the first base. A distance of 8 bases separates the germline ends of V and J, which lose 1 base and 5 bases respectively. The germline V gene gives CDR1 as KGHSH and CDR2 as LQKENI. The protocol used for the library was the immunoSEQ multiplex PCR assay. A mixture of 60 forward primers for TCR Vbeta segments and 13 reverse primers for TCR Jbeta segments was used in the multiplex PCR. Amplification of the CDR3 region of rearranged TCR beta genes was performed with a multiplex PCR assay on genomic DNA. On the Illumina HiSeq System, the amplified TCR beta libraries were sequenced as 87-base-pair reads. The source study handled its data this way. In a later analysis, tens of millions of unique TCR beta chains were counted across the 500 to 850 repertoires, and approximately 9.9 million of these chains were shared by at least two donors. Raw reads were error-corrected and collapsed into unique sequences by a nearest-neighbor algorithm in which closely related sequences were merged to remove PCR and sequencing errors. V, D and J gene segments were assigned by aligning CDR3 sequences to IMGT reference sequences. For a sequence to be retained, a match of at least six nucleotides to both a V gene segment and a J gene segment was required. A rearrangement was called productive if the CDR3 had no stop codons and remained in frame with V and J, and every other rearrangement was called non-productive. Following IMGT convention, CDR3 was defined as the stretch from the second conserved V-encoded cysteine to the conserved J-encoded phenylalanine. The earlier analysis of a few hundred of the donors excluded sequences that lacked an unambiguous match to a single V gene segment. An earlier analysis of approximately 590 of the donors classified V segments as functional when productive rearrangements were above 56.7% and as segregating when the standard deviation between donors was above 5%. A statistical classification framework was built for diagnosing cytomegalovirus status from the catalog of TCR beta chain sequences. In a later analysis, TCR nucleotide sequences were compared against IMGT/GENE-DB human TR gene sequences so that V and J genes could be assigned. Using the TCRdist pipeline, a later analysis assigned CDR3 sequences along with most-parsimonious VDJ recombination scenarios. In a later analysis, each TCR beta chain was defined by its CDR3 amino acid sequence together with its V-gene family, and reads lacking a unique V-gene family were excluded. To address suspected cross-contamination and a sequencing artifact, a later analysis removed a few hundred highly shared, low-generation-probability nucleotide sequences. A later analysis calculated a clonal expansion index for each public chain from normalized within-repertoire ranks of inferred template counts. In a later analysis, generation probabilities were computed with a VDJ recombination model fitted to out-of-frame rearrangements, and the resulting probabilities were checked against IGoR. In a later analysis, hypergeometric tests were used to score TCR-TCR, TCR-HLA and TCR-CMV co-occurrence, with a repertoire-size bias correction applied to TCR pairs. False discovery rates were estimated in a later analysis by permuting HLA or CMV assignments 20 times. In a later analysis, co-occurring TCRs were grouped using DBSCAN, and TCRdist sequence similarity was added for clustering within HLA-allele-positive subsets. Repertoires with fewer than 30,000 or more than 120,000 public chains were left out of co-occurrence clustering, as were a handful of repertoires with anomalous nucleotide sharing. Here the immuneACCESS table is served through TCRdb, limited to in-frame sequences with V and J called. Missing clones are a known gap in these copies; in checked studies unresolved V genes cover under half, and the rest lacks a known reason. V, J and clone size were drawn from that table, and D and trimming were deduced from the DNA. Recorded for this sample are about 160,000 clones; 80% to 90% of them occurred a single time. In total, the top ten clones hold less than 15% of the sample.

General study outcomes and caveats: In vitro tests confirmed that three of the cytomegalovirus-associated TCR beta chains recognize cytomegalovirus antigens. Specific HLA alleles were associated with 16,951 TCR beta sequences at a false discovery rate of 0.05 in a later analysis. Strong co-occurrence of HLA alleles, especially DR and DQ, made assigning TCR associations to individual alleles difficult. It was suggested by the authors that the approach could potentially be generalized to other disease states and immunological phenotypes. A total of 150 or so TCR beta chains were listed by the study as associated with cytomegalovirus. Because counts were too low, about 15 rarely observed V segments, including chromosome 9 orphons, were left out of the earlier analysis of 587 of the donors. Most TCR sequences were seen in very few donors, while some public TCRs were found in many individuals. The presence/absence analyses assumed that sequencing depth was roughly uniform across donors, and that assumption may not be true. According to a later genetic analysis, donors in an Asian-associated ancestry cluster had fewer N-insertions in productive TCRs than the approximately 710-donor mean. In an earlier analysis of more than 500 of the donors, most TCR beta V segments appeared in productive rearrangements about 87% or about 30% of the time, broadly matching IMGT annotations. V-gene and J-gene trimming of TCR beta chains was associated with a missense DCLRE1C variant in a later genetic analysis, and the association was replicated in an independent cohort. A later analysis found that HLA-associated TCR beta chains were more clonally expanded and had lower generation probabilities than equally common non-associated chains. A further reported finding was that TCR beta sequences accurately predicted the HLA-A and HLA-B alleles for most subjects in the first cohort. Because HLA typing was missing for some donors at each locus, association tests included only the typed subset. In this cohort, only TCR beta chains were sequenced, and detectable features were limited by the absence of alpha or paired-chain data. Several of the top co-occurrence clusters appeared to be linked to parvovirus B19, influenza, CMV and Epstein-Barr virus, according to a later analysis. Correlated functional status among segregating V segments might reflect linkage disequilibrium, but an unknown experimental factor could not be ruled out. Most CMV-associated TCR beta chains appeared to be HLA-restricted in a later analysis, and the HLA associations seemed to be driven largely by CMV exposure. Cytomegalovirus status was reported to be diagnosed by the classifier with high specificity and sensitivity in both the original and validation cohorts. A cluster of highly shared sequence variants was judged likely to represent a technical artifact of the sequencing pipeline. In a later analysis, TCR association rates were found to vary across HLA loci, with the most associated TCRs seen for DRB1 alleles and the fewest for HLA-C alleles. Immune exposure information for the cohort was limited to CMV serostatus. Some IMGT-functional V segments, including TRBV6-2 and TRBV6-3, could not be distinguished by the 87-base-pair reads and were therefore excluded.

The cohort was made up of hundreds of healthy bone marrow donors. At the time of sampling, all cohort members were nominally healthy, though unrecorded immune exposures were likely present. The donor tested CMV seronegative and was one of the 352 seronegative cohort members. A peripheral blood sample was collected from each donor, and TCR beta sequencing was performed on peripheral blood mononuclear cells. Genomic DNA was extracted from the blood cell samples with the Qiagen DNeasy Blood Extraction Kit. This TCR was recovered from a woman aged 45-65 years in good health and CMV-seronegative. The chain is encoded by TRBV18 joined to TRBJ2-2, and the D gene may be TRBD1, 5 bases matching. Sequences were obtained from PBMCs. The sequenced DNA: TGTGCCAGCTCACCACAGGCAGGGACCGGGGAGCTGTTTTTT. Its translation reads: CASSPQAGTGELFF.